The sequence of this T cell receptor (beta chain) was determined in a study of blood T cell repertoires in COVID-19. Study-level background: Collection of acute and convalescent COVID-19 samples took place in the United States, Italy and Spain. PBMCs, B-cell-depleted T cells, or T cells provided the cDNA or gDNA that made up the material.

As processed by the authors: How many nucleated cells were present was estimated from reference gene primer amplification. Some clones are missing from TCRdb's copy, which holds only in-frame ones; the method was immunoSEQ multiplex PCR. The DNA gave D and trimming, while V, J and clone size come from that table. Among 100,000 to 150,000 clones, 81% were seen once, and the ten largest hold 3.8%. This clone was recorded a few times. CDR1 is SEHNR, CDR2 FQNEAQ, per germline (reference sequence). V dropped 0 bases and J dropped 2; count of bases not matched to a gene: 9. This CDR3 is 17 amino acids long.

This chain joins TRBV7-9 and TRBJ2-7, with 8 bases that match TRBD2. Sequencing was carried out using peripheral blood. The TCR sequence derives from a woman between 50 and 59 years old with acute or convalescent COVID-19. DNA for the CDR3: TGTGCCAGCAGCTTAGCAACTAGCGGCGGAGACGCCTACGAGCAGTACTTC. Translating it yields CASSLATSGGDAYEQYF. Full variable domain (remainder filled in from reference TRBV7-9 and TRBJ2-7): DTGVSQNPRHKITKRGQNVTFRCDPISEHNRLYWYRQTLGQGPEFLTYFQNEAQLEKSRLLSDRFSAERPKGSFSTLEIQRTEQGDSAMYLCASSLATSGGDAYEQYFGPGTRLTVT.